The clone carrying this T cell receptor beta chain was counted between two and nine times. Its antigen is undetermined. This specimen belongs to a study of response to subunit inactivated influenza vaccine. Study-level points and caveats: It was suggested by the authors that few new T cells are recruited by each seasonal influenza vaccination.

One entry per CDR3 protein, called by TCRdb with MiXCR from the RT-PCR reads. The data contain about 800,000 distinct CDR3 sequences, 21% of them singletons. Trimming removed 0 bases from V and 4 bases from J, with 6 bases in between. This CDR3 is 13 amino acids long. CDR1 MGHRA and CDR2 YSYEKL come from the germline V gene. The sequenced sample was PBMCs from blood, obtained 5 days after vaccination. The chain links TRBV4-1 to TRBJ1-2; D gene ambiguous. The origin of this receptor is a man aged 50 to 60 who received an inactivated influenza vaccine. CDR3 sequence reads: CASSQDLSYGYTF. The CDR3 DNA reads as TGCGCCAGCAGCCAAGATCTAAGCTATGGCTACACCTTC.